This T cell receptor (beta chain) was captured by sequencing in a study of regulatory T cells in long-lasting Graves disease (dated by TCRdb to the early 2020s). As for the study more broadly: Antithyroid drugs had been taken for less than 3 months by newly diagnosed Graves' disease patients. Persistent Graves' disease patients were compared with newly diagnosed Graves' disease patients by peripheral blood TCR sequencing and RNA sequencing. The study was registered as a clinical trial and conducted in China. A total of around 35 samples underwent TCR sequencing, from roughly 13 patients with persistent Graves' disease and around 20 patients with newly diagnosed Graves' disease. Paper-wide results and their limitations: Compared with newly diagnosed patients, patients with persistent Graves' disease had lower TCR Shannon entropy and fewer highly expanded clones, which suggests clonal expansion. More public clonotypes were shared among persistent patients (approximately 3,000) than among newly diagnosed patients (roughly 1,000). Sequencing and analysis were limited to the TCR beta chain. The authors noted that the small sample size was a limitation that may lower accuracy. The study examined only peripheral blood because the primary lesion, thyroid tissue, could not be accessed.

The library was obtained by multiplex PCR. Instrument on record: Illumina HiSeq 4000. TCR beta libraries were built with iRepertoire HTBI primers and Arm-PCR amplification of CDR3 regions. Before sequencing, the PCR products went through gel purification. As for how the authors treated the data: Gene usage analysis of CDR3 amino acid clonotypes relied on the 62 TRBV and 15 or so TRBJ segments identified across samples. COPE and FqMerger were used to merge the filtered high-quality paired reads into contigs. BLAST was used to align contigs to IMGT TRBV, TRBD and TRBJ reference genes, and CDR3 was defined according to IMGT. Any clonotype with a frequency above 0.1% was counted as a highly expanded clone. Shannon entropy served as the measure of repertoire diversity, while the Gini coefficient captured V-J evenness. A clonotype found in more than one individual was treated as public. TCRdb handled the public reads itself, with Q25 trimming in fastp and clone calling in MiXCR, and kept productive beta chains. Rows matching on CDR3 protein sequence are summarized as one entry with the most common DNA and genes. Clone size and V and J calls follow TCRdb, not the original study. Present in this sample are 380,000 or so distinct CDR3 sequences, around 15% of which were seen just once. The top ten clonotypes cover around 20% of the sample.

According to the study, the label for this sample's time point signals: newly diagnosed GD, antithyroid drugs for less than 3 months. RNA was extracted from PBMCs in TRIzol for both TCR sequencing and RNA sequencing. The diagnosis of Graves' disease followed American Thyroid Association guidelines. Patients for the study were recruited at an endocrinology department in Xi'an, China. From each patient, 8 to 10 milliliters of peripheral blood was collected into an EDTA anticoagulant tube. PBMCs were isolated by Ficoll Paque Plus density gradient separation without further T cell sorting. An Agilent 2100 Bioanalyzer and agarose gel were used to assess RNA quality, and a NanoDrop 2000 was used to measure RNA concentration. Points on this clonotype: The antigen it binds to is not known. The input lacks base qualities; no much larger clone sits a single base away.

These records were also assigned to another study, of T cells in Graves' hyperthyroidism and ophthalmopathy. As the second publication notes: Stable Graves' hyperthyroidism was defined as the absence of progression to ophthalmopathy over 18 months of follow-up. Hyperthyroidism patients were newly diagnosed, with disease duration under 2 months, and aged 18 to 65 years. Any patient with an uncontrolled infection, another autoimmune disease, pregnancy or lactation was excluded. Diagnoses were based on clinical symptoms, serum thyroxine and TRAb, thyroid ultrasound and orbital computed tomography. The TCR CDR3 was subjected to a first round of RT-PCR using the HTBI primer set and the Qiagen OneStep RT-PCR kit. Most expanded thyroid clonotypes (frequency above 0.001) were also found in blood, which suggests that blood repertoires may mirror thyroid immune responses. In cross-validation, a model built on a 13 V-J signature told ophthalmopathy apart from stable hyperthyroidism with about 90% sensitivity and roughly 83% specificity, and in testing the same model reached 80%/75%. In validation, progression to ophthalmopathy was predicted by the model with more than 65% sensitivity and around 76% specificity, a median of approximately 6.5 months before onset. To identify TCR V-J signatures that set the groups apart, the researchers used a discovery cohort of 90 to 100 patients, made up of around 40 with Graves' ophthalmopathy and about 59 with stable Graves' hyperthyroidism. Whether ophthalmopathy could be predicted prospectively was tested in an independent validation cohort made up of roughly 19 hyperthyroidism patients plus 17 patients who later progressed to ophthalmopathy. The 100 discovery patients were randomly split 7:3 into training and test sets. The study also compared thyroid tissue and blood T-cell repertoires from five or six Graves' hyperthyroidism patients. Following sampling, methimazole starting at 30 mg daily was given to hyperthyroidism patients, and high-dose intravenous methylprednisolone was given to ophthalmopathy patients. Libraries were constructed in a second round of multiplex PCR, after which size selection and purification were carried out. Paired-end sequencing of the libraries was performed with 100 bp reads on an Illumina HiSeq2000. Raw data were processed with SOAPnuke, discarding reads with adapters, uncalled bases, mean Phred below 15, or no exact constant-primer or identifier match. High-quality paired reads were merged using COPE v1.2.5, and each unique nucleotide sequence was defined as a clonotype. MiTCR v1.1 was used to align clonotypes to the IMGT TRBV, TRBD and TRBJ reference segments. Analysis was restricted to V-J combinations with a frequency above 0.0001, which covered 98% to 99.2% of repertoires. The TCS score was defined as the ratio of F50 (clonal expansion) to E x V (chaos), calculated using BLOSUM62-based TCRdist between CDR3 peptides within each V-J. Welch's t-statistics and random forest reduced 500 to 650 V-J features to 10 to 15, which were used in a naive Bayes classifier (R e1071). No statistical method was used to set the sample size in advance, and investigators knew the group allocation. TCR Vbeta CDR3 sequencing of some 140 peripheral blood samples (fewer than 45 ophthalmopathy, 75 to 80 hyperthyroidism and approximately 17 progressor patients) is reported in the paper.

The receptor comes from a woman aged 18-29 years with Graves disease. Donor details come from another sample of the same person, matched by shared clones. The specimen was peripheral blood mononuclear cells (PBMCs), collected at new diagnosis, from a patient treated with antithyroid drugs.

For the CDR3, the sequence is CASSQDPGQGSETQYF. The nucleotide sequence reads as follows: TGTGCCAGCAGCCAAGATCCGGGACAGGGGTCGGAGACCCAGTACTTC. The V gene is TRBV3-1 and the J gene is TRBJ2-3; TRBD1 fits 10 bases in the junction. The J call may not be correct, given that the DNA end is closer to TRBJ2-5. The CDR3 has 16 amino acids, counting the end cysteine and phenylalanine. The entry retains the CDR3 DNA only, 48 bases that are in frame from base 1. CDR1 and CDR2, per the germline V gene (reference sequence), are LGHDT and YNNKEL.